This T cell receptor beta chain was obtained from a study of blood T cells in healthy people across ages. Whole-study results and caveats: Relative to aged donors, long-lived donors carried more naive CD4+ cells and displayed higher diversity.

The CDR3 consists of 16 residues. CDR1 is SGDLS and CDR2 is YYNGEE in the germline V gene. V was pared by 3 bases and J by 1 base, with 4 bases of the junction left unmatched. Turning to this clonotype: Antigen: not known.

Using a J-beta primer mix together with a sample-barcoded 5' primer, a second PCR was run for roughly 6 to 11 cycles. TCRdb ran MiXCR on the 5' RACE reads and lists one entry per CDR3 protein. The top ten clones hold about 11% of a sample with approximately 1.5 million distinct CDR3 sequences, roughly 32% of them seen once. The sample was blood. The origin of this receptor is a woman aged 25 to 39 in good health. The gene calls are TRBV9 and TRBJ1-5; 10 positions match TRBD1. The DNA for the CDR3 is TGTGCCAGCAGCGAGGGGGGACAGGGGAGCAATCAGCCCCAGCATTTT. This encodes CASSEGGQGSNQPQHF.